The entry below describes one T cell receptor (beta chain). Its antigen is still unknown. It has no much larger one-base neighbor in the sample; base qualities were not kept. The CDR3 goes from the cysteine to the phenylalanine over 16 residues. Only CDR3 DNA remains: 48 bases, in frame from the first base. The V end loses 5 bases and the J end loses 0 bases, and a stretch of 15 bases separates them. Reading the germline V gene gives CDR1 MDHEN and CDR2 SYDVKM. The immunoSEQ Assay, a bias-controlled multiplex PCR, was used to amplify TCRbeta CDR3 regions from genomic DNA. The authors' pipeline ran thus. The number of nucleated cells in each sample was estimated from the amplification of reference gene primers within the assay. Sequence reads were collapsed and filtered to measure the absolute abundance of every unique TCRbeta CDR3 rearrangement. For each sample, productive Simpson clonality was calculated by taking the square root of Simpson's diversity index across productive rearrangements. TCRdb stores this immuneACCESS table with in-frame sequences only. Part of the clones is absent; in the studies checked, under half of the shortfall reflects unresolved V genes, and no reason is known for the rest. V, J and clone size are those of that table, while D and trimming were read from the DNA. The sample table lists 140,000 to 150,000 clones, approximately 88% of them with a count of one. The ten top clones hold 0.95% to 1.5% of the sample.

This specimen belongs to a study of blood T cell repertoires in COVID-19 (dated by TCRdb to about 2020). Regarding the research as a whole: The collaborator samples originated in the United States, Italy and Spain and spanned the acute and convalescent phases of COVID-19. The material from the prospective study consisted of cDNA or gDNA derived from T cells, B-cell-depleted T cells, or PBMCs. Deeply sampled blood TCRbeta repertoires from subjects exposed to, actively infected with, or recovered from COVID-19 were included in the dataset. The repertoires were released in a freely available public database intended as a resource for research on the immune response to SARS-CoV-2. The samples were drawn from the first 160 participants of the ongoing ImmuneRACE study and from 950 to 1,500 subjects provided by 6 global collaborators. A de-identified subject ID, COVID-19 status, age in years and sex were almost always included in the sample metadata. Where available, HLA class I and class II types were taken from metadata supplied by the sample provider and were not determined by assay-based typing. Study-level results and caveats: The amount of clinical and demographic metadata varied by source and participant and was provided uncurated.

Participants in the prospective study were aged roughly 18 to 90 years, lived in 20 to 25 United States geographic areas, and enrolled through a virtual design. Cohort assignment in the prospective study relied on participant-reported clinical history from a screening survey and a study questionnaire. In the prospective study, mobile phlebotomists collected whole blood, serum and a nasopharyngeal or oropharyngeal swab from each participant. Additional blood draws and questionnaires over an approximately two-month period could optionally be provided by prospective study participants. Before DNA extraction, blood samples from the prospective study were shipped at room temperature or frozen.

This sequence uses TRBV28 and TRBJ2-3; a tentative D call is TRBD1 (5 bases match). The TCR originated in a woman in her thirties with acute COVID-19. The sequenced sample was PBMCs or T cells enriched from blood (not recorded which). Read as DNA, the sequence is TGTGCCAGCAGTCCGCTCCAGACAGACAGCACAGATACGCAGTATTTT. Its product reads: CASSPLQTDSTDTQYF.